Presented here are 14 T cell receptor beta chains from one specimen sequenced in a study of T cells after somatic rescue of genetic block. Sequenced by immunoSEQ multiplex PCR; TCRdb stores in-frame clones only, minus some. The sample consists of 100,000 to 120,000 clones, 75% to 95% of them appearing once. Input material: peripheral blood mononuclear cells (PBMCs). These receptors were obtained from a woman aged 18-35 years.

This chain links TRBV7-9 with TRBJ1-1, with unresolved D. CDR1 and CDR2 from the germline V gene are SEHNR and FQNEAQ (reference sequence). The CDR3 has 14 amino acids. Trimming shortened V by 3 bases and J by 1 base, and 9 bases separated the two germline ends. As DNA, the CDR3 is TGTGCCAGCAGCTTGCGGGAGTCGAACACTGAAGCTTTCTTT. The encoded protein is CASSLRESNTEAFF.

The V call is TRBV7-9, the J call TRBJ2-1, with 10 bases fitting TRBD2. CDR3 length: 15 amino acids. After removal of 6 bases from V and 12 bases from J, the junction contained 14 bases not matched to a gene. The V gene's germline CDR1 is SEHNR and CDR2 FQNEAQ (reference sequence). The CDR3 here is CASRPPGLAWIVQFF. The CDR3 DNA is TGTGCCAGCAGACCGCCGGGACTAGCGTGGATTGTGCAGTTCTTC. Full variable domain (remainder filled in from reference TRBV7-9 and TRBJ2-1): DTGVSQNPRHKITKRGQNVTFRCDPISEHNRLYWYRQTLGQGPEFLTYFQNEAQLEKSRLLSDRFSAERPKGSFSTLEIQRTEQGDSAMYLCASRPPGLAWIVQFFGPGTRLTVL.

This chain connects TRBV28 to TRBJ2-7; maybe TRBD1 (6 bases). The V gene lost 9 bases and the J gene lost 0 bases, with 9 bases spanning the gap. CDR1 MDHEN and CDR2 SYDVKM come from the germline V gene. This CDR3 comprises 12 residues. CDR3 sequence reads: CASAGVSYEQYF. The CDR3 DNA is TGTGCCAGTGCAGGGGTCTCCTACGAGCAGTACTTC.

This clone occurred a few times. This rearrangement joins TRBV11-3 to TRBJ2-1, with no clear D. The CDR3 extends over 12 amino acids. The germline CDR1 and CDR2 sequences are SGHNT and YENEEA. V lost 2 bases to trimming and J lost 5 bases, with 4 bases between them. DNA of the CDR3: TGTGCCAGCAGCTTAACGGACAATGAGCAGTTCTTC. Translated, it gives CASSLTDNEQFF.

The chain is built from TRBV6-5 and TRBJ1-5; tentatively, D is TRBD1 (5 bases). The V and J ends lost 0 bases and 10 bases respectively, with 10 bases between them. This CDR3 is 13 amino acids long. Germline V gene data show CDR1 as MNHEY and CDR2 as SVGAGI. This CDR3 reads CASSYSGGDPQHF. The CDR3 DNA reads as TGTGCCAGCAGTTACTCGGGTGGGGACCCCCAGCATTTT.

The V gene is TRBV10-3, the J gene TRBJ2-5, with 8 positions matching TRBD2. The germline V gene has CDR1 ENHRY and CDR2 SYGVKD. V was clipped by 10 bases and J by 3 bases; unmatched bases: 7. The CDR3 is 13 residues long. This CDR3 is CATLGGGEETQYF. The DNA of the CDR3 is TGTGCCACCCTCGGGGGGGGCGAAGAGACCCAGTACTTC.

The chain combines TRBV19 with TRBJ1-3, with TRBD1 identical over 7 bases. Trimming at V came to 7 bases and at J to 2 bases, leaving 8 bases not matched to a gene. The CDR3 is 15 residues long. CDR1 LNHDA and CDR2 SQIVND come from the germline V gene (reference sequence). CDR3 coding DNA: TGTGCCAGTACCGTGGGTCAGGGGGCTGGAAACACCATATATTTT. It translates to CASTVGQGAGNTIYF.

The rearrangement joins TRBV10-3 to TRBJ1-5; D possibly corresponds to TRBD1 (6 bases). The length of the CDR3 is 15 residues. CDR1 and CDR2 from the germline V gene are ENHRY and SYGVKD. V was clipped by 3 bases and J by 3 bases, with 12 bases between them. CDR3 sequence: CAISDVQGTNQPQHF. The CDR3 bases are TGTGCCATCAGTGATGTACAGGGTACCAATCAGCCCCAGCATTTT.

The chain employs TRBV4-3 and TRBJ1-2; D perhaps matches TRBD1 (5 bases). With 1 base removed from V and 2 bases from J, the gap between germline ends came to 11 bases. Germline V gene data show CDR1 as LGHNA and CDR2 as YSLEER. The length of the CDR3 is 15 residues. The CDR3 is CASSQGEAGNYGYTF. The CDR3 bases are TGCGCCAGCAGCCAAGGAGAAGCAGGGAACTATGGCTACACCTTC.

This chain links TRBV9 with TRBJ1-1, with TRBD1 matching 10 bases. Germline CDR1 reads SGDLS; CDR2 reads YYNGEE. V lost 2 bases to trimming and J lost 5 bases; unmatched junction nucleotides: 18. The length of the CDR3 is 19 residues. The CDR3 nucleotides are TGTGCCAGCAGCGTTTTTCAACCCGGGACAGGGGCGGGAGGGACTGAAGCTTTCTTT. Its protein product is CASSVFQPGTGAGGTEAFF.

The genes are TRBV18 and TRBJ1-2, with D perhaps matching TRBD1 (5 bases). This CDR3 comprises 14 residues. Trimming shortened V by 5 bases and J by 2 bases, and 12 bases separated the two germline ends. CDR1 is KGHSH, CDR2 LQKENI, per germline. The CDR3: CASSTLQGNYGYTF. In DNA, the CDR3 is TGTGCCAGCTCAACCCTCCAGGGAAACTATGGCTACACCTTC. The variable domain in full, with the rest retrieved from reference TRBV18 and TRBJ1-2, is NAGVMQNPRHLVRRRGQEARLRCSPMKGHSHVYWYRQLPEEGLKFMVYLQKENIIDESGMPKERFSAEFPKEGPSILRIQQVVRGDSAAYFCASSTLQGNYGYTFGSGTRLTVV.

The V call is TRBV7-2, the J call TRBJ2-7; D is unclear. The CDR3 is 13 residues long. V lost 4 bases and J lost 6, with 13 bases in between. CDR1 is SGHTA, CDR2 FQGNSA, per germline. The CDR3 nucleotides are TGTGCCAGCAGCTCCCTCCGGGCGAGCGAGCAGTACTTC. This codes for CASSSLRASEQYF.

The rearrangement uses TRBV6-4 and TRBJ2-1, with no clear D. CDR3 length equals 14 residues. Germline CDR1 is MRHNA and CDR2 is SNTAGT. The V and J ends lost 4 bases and 5 bases respectively, with 12 bases between them. Here the CDR3 DNA reads TGTGCCAGCAGTGGAGGCACCAGCCACAATGAGCAGTTCTTC. Translation: CASSGGTSHNEQFF.

This chain connects TRBV5-6 to TRBJ1-5; possible D gene TRBD1, 5 bases. CDR3 length: 14 residues. The germline gives CDR1 SGHDT, CDR2 YYEEEE. Trimming pared 6 bases from V and 2 bases from J, leaving 12 bases between. The CDR3 DNA is TGTGCCAGCAACCCCCCGGGGGGCAATCAGCCCCAGCATTTT. It is translated as CASNPPGGNQPQHF.